The T cell receptor beta chain under discussion was sequenced for a study of blood T cells in healthy people across ages. The second PCR ran roughly 6 to 11 cycles with a sample-barcoded 5' primer and J-beta primers. Each CDR3 protein is one row after TCRdb ran MiXCR on the 5' RACE reads. The repertoire has about 1.7 million distinct CDR3 sequences, about 28% of them found once; the top ten carry 6.5% to 8.5%. V lost 3 bases and J 6 bases, leaving 21 bases between the germline ends. This CDR3 spans 17 amino acids. In germline, CDR1 is SEHNR, CDR2 FQNEAQ (reference sequence). The chain employs TRBV7-9 and TRBJ2-1; D ambiguous. This receptor was obtained from a woman aged 25 to 45 in good health. The sequenced material came from blood. The CDR3 spells CASSFELGNYPTNEQFF. CDR3 in DNA: TGTGCCAGCAGCTTTGAGTTGGGGAACTACCCAACCAATGAGCAGTTCTTC.